This TCR beta chain was identified in a study of control samples from healthy donors and cancer patients. Using immunoSEQ multiplex PCR, the repertoire was profiled, and TCRdb retains in-frame clones only, with some absent. The sample includes tens of thousands of clones, 80% to 90% seen only once; the top ten take approximately 2.3%. The TCR sequence derives from a woman aged 45-59 years with head and neck cancer. Specimen: PBMCs.

CDR3 protein: CASSLGVGGSSYEQYF. The CDR3 DNA reads TGTGCCAGCAGCTTAGGAGTGGGGGGGAGCTCCTACGAGCAGTACTTC. The chain is built from TRBV7-6 and TRBJ2-7, with 7 bases that match TRBD2. The CDR3 runs 16 residues. J was trimmed by 0 bases and V by 1 base; bases with no gene match: 6. CDR1 is SGHVS, CDR2 FNYEAQ, per germline.